These 13 T cell receptor beta chains originate from one sample sequenced in a study of T cell responses to AZD1222 COVID-19 vaccine. Produced via immunoSEQ multiplex PCR; TCRdb's table is partial and in-frame only. The table includes some 96,000 clones, roughly 90% detected once. Sequenced here: peripheral blood, sampled on day 0 of AZD1222 vaccination. The receptors derive from an adult in good health.

V gene TRBV2 combines with J gene TRBJ2-1, with D possibly being TRBD1 or TRBD2 (5 bases each). There are 13 residues in the CDR3. The germline V gene has CDR1 SNHLY and CDR2 FYNNEI. Trimming removed 7 bases at V and 4 bases at J, with 11 bases between. This CDR3 is CASTRAGYNEQFF. Written as DNA, the CDR3 is TGTGCCAGCACCAGGGCGGGTTACAATGAGCAGTTCTTC.

The chain uses TRBV20-1 and TRBJ2-7, with D maybe TRBD2 (5 bases). CDR1 DFQATT and CDR2 SNEGSKA come from the germline V gene (reference sequence). CDR3 length equals 11 residues. Trimming took off 3 bases at V and 6 bases at J, with 9 bases between the two ends. CDR3 in DNA: TGCAGTGCTAGGTTGGGGAGCGAGCAGTACTTC. This encodes CSARLGSEQYF.

V and J are TRBV12-5 and TRBJ2-3, with TRBD1 matching 8 bases. Trimming took 1 base from V and 6 from J; bases not matched to a gene: 6. The CDR3 has 15 amino acids. Germline-derived CDR1 and CDR2 are LGHNT and FRNRAP. CDR3 amino acids: CASGLGQGAWDTQYF. CDR3 bases: TGTGCTAGTGGTTTGGGGCAGGGGGCCTGGGATACGCAGTATTTT.

The rearrangement uses TRBV5-4 and TRBJ2-1; weak D call: TRBD1 (6 bases). Trimming cost V 0 bases and J 4 bases, with 11 bases left between them. Germline values: CDR1 SGHNT, CDR2 YYREEE (reference sequence). This CDR3 has 15 residues. The DNA for the CDR3 is TGTGCCAGCAGCTTGGGCCAGGGGTTATACAATGAGCAGTTCTTC. Its protein product is CASSLGQGLYNEQFF.

The chain joins TRBV2 to TRBJ1-4, with 8 bases fitting TRBD1. Germline lookup yields CDR1 SNHLY and CDR2 FYNNEI. J was trimmed by 7 bases and V by 6 bases; bases with no gene match: 4. This CDR3 is built from 13 residues. The CDR3 DNA is TGTGCCAGCAGGACAGGGGAGGGTGAAAAACTGTTTTTT. Protein product: CASRTGEGEKLFF.

This chain uses TRBV7-2 with TRBJ2-4; the D is unclear. Germline loops: CDR1 SGHTA, CDR2 FQGNSA. V shed 0 bases and J shed 7 bases, with 7 bases lying between them. CDR3 size: 13 residues. The CDR3 loop is CASSLAINNIQYF. The CDR3 DNA sequence: TGTGCCAGCAGCTTAGCGATTAATAACATTCAGTACTTC.

This rearrangement joins TRBV19 to TRBJ2-7; TRBD1 agrees at 9 bases. J was trimmed by 1 base and V by 6 bases; bases with no gene match: 1. Germline loops: CDR1 LNHDA, CDR2 SQIVND (reference sequence). CDR3 length equals 13 residues. The CDR3 protein is CASRDRGSYEQYF. The CDR3 coding sequence is TGTGCCAGTAGGGACAGGGGATCCTACGAGCAGTACTTC.

This rearrangement joins TRBV12-3 or TRBV12-4 to TRBJ1-2, with D possibly TRBD1 on 6 matching bases. The CDR3 sequence is 13 residues long. Trimming left V 2 bases short and J 8 bases short, with 12 bases between. The chain's CDR3 is CASSLRGARGYTF. CDR3 DNA sequence: TGTGCCAGCAGTTTACGGGGGGCCAGGGGCTACACCTTC.

The genes are TRBV15 and TRBJ2-2; D possibly corresponds to TRBD1 (6 bases). The CDR3 is 16 amino acids. Germline CDR1 and CDR2: LNHNV and YYDKDF (reference sequence). Trimming left V 5 bases short and J 1 base short, with 14 bases between. The CDR3 here is CATSDPGTMNTGELFF. CDR3 DNA: TGTGCCACCAGCGACCCCGGGACAATGAACACCGGGGAGCTGTTTTTT.

The genes are TRBV3-1 (or the pseudogene TRBV3-2) and TRBJ1-1; 9 positions agree with TRBD1. The CDR3 is 15 amino acids. Germline CDR1 and CDR2: LGHDT and YNNKEL (reference sequence). J was trimmed by 2 bases and V by 3 bases; bases with no gene match: 4. The CDR3 here is CASSHYRGRNTEAFF. The CDR3 region has the DNA TGTGCCAGCAGCCATTACAGGGGGCGCAACACTGAAGCTTTCTTT.

The chain carries TRBV5-4 and TRBJ1-1, with 7 bases fitting TRBD1. This CDR3 is built from 15 residues. CDR1 SGHNT and CDR2 YYREEE come from the germline V gene (reference sequence). Trimming took 4 bases from V and 1 from J; bases not matched to a gene: 7. CDR3 in DNA: TGTGCCAGCAGCACGGGGGGACAGAGGAACACTGAAGCTTTCTTT. It codes for CASSTGGQRNTEAFF. The variable domain in full, completed from reference TRBV5-4 and TRBJ1-1, reads ETGVTQSPTHLIKTRGQQVTLRCSSQSGHNTVSWYQQALGQGPQFIFQYYREEENGRGNFPPRFSGLQFPNYSSELNVNALELDDSALYLCASSTGGQRNTEAFFGQGTRLTVV.

The chain combines TRBV2 with TRBJ1-2; TRBD1 aligns across 8 bases. This CDR3 has 14 residues. Germline loops: CDR1 SNHLY, CDR2 FYNNEI. V trimming: 2 bases; J trimming: 2 bases; junction bases outside the gene matches: 1. The DNA of the CDR3 is TGTGCCAGCAGTGAAAACAGGGGGAACTATGGCTACACCTTC. Protein product: CASSENRGNYGYTF. Combining the CDR3 with reference TRBV2 and TRBJ1-2 gives the whole variable domain EPEVTQTPSHQVTQMGQEVILRCVPISNHLYFYWYRQILGQKVEFLVSFYNNEISEKSEIFDDQFSVERPDGSNFTLKIRSTKLEDSAMYFCASSENRGNYGYTFGSGTRLTVV.

The gene calls are TRBV27 and TRBJ2-2; D call uncertain. The CDR3 has 15 residues. Germline-derived CDR1 and CDR2 are MNHEY and SMNVEV (reference sequence). Trimming removed 2 bases from V and 0 bases from J, with 7 bases in between. DNA for the CDR3: TGTGCCAGCAGTTTAGTGCATACGAACACCGGGGAGCTGTTTTTT. Its protein product is CASSLVHTNTGELFF.